Presented here are 9 T cell receptor beta chains from one specimen sequenced in a study of cytomegalovirus exposure and HLA in healthy donors. The PCR was carried out with 60 Vbeta primers and 13 Jbeta primers. TCRdb keeps only in-frame clones here, not all; method: immunoSEQ multiplex PCR. This repertoire shows about 160,000 clones, 75% to 90% found once; its top ten account for about 4.3%. The sequenced material came from PBMCs. The receptors shown here come from a young man in good health and CMV-seronegative.

In this sample, this clone turned up a few times. The V call is TRBV4-3, the J call TRBJ1-6; D perhaps matches TRBD1 (5 bases). V shed 0 bases and J shed 10 bases, with 19 bases lying between them. CDR3 length equals 17 residues. CDR1 and CDR2 from the germline V gene are LGHNA and YSLEER. The CDR3 DNA sequence: TGCGCCAGCAGCCAAGATCAAAAGGGGTCCCTGGGGTCACCCCTCCACTTT. Translated, it gives CASSQDQKGSLGSPLHF.

The V gene is TRBV7-9, the J gene TRBJ2-3, with TRBD1 matching 9 bases. Germline V gene sequence: CDR1 SEHNR, CDR2 FQNEAQ (reference sequence). The length of the CDR3 is 13 residues. V lost 5 bases and J lost 3; bases outside the gene matches: 0. The CDR3 sequence: CASSGQGTDTQYF. The CDR3 DNA reads TGTGCCAGCAGCGGACAGGGGACAGATACGCAGTATTTT.

The V and J genes are TRBV11-2 and TRBJ1-2; weak D call: TRBD1 (6 bases). CDR1 and CDR2 from the germline V gene are SGHAT and FQNNGV. V lost 0 bases and J 7 bases, leaving 15 bases between the germline ends. This CDR3 comprises 15 residues. As DNA, the CDR3 is TGTGCCAGCAGCTTAGAAGGGGGGGCCCAAGGTGGCTACACCTTC. Protein sequence: CASSLEGGAQGGYTF.

The rearrangement links TRBV7-9 to TRBJ1-1; D is undetermined. Germline V CDR1 and CDR2: SEHNR, FQNEAQ (reference sequence). Trimming left V 2 bases short and J 3 bases short, with 7 bases between. This CDR3 comprises 13 residues. DNA of the CDR3: TGTGCCAGCAGCTTAAACCGGGACACTGAAGCTTTCTTT. Translating it yields CASSLNRDTEAFF.

This chain joins TRBV28 and TRBJ2-7, with D perhaps matching TRBD1 (6 bases). CDR3 length: 14 amino acids. CDR1 and CDR2 (germline): MDHEN, SYDVKM. V lost 2 bases and J 7 bases, leaving 15 bases between the germline ends. The CDR3 is CASSLGQLGREQYF. CDR3 DNA sequence: TGTGCCAGCAGTTTAGGACAGCTTGGACGAGAGCAGTACTTC.

The chain recombines TRBV27 with TRBJ2-2; D might be TRBD1 (5 bases). The CDR3 is made up of 15 amino acids. Germline V gene lookup returns CDR1 MNHEY and CDR2 SMNVEV (reference sequence). Between the trimmed V and J ends, which lost 3 bases and 7 bases, there was a span of 15 bases. The CDR3, as DNA: TGTGCCAGCAGTTTTTCCAGGGTTTATCACGGGGAGCTGTTTTTT. Translating gives CASSFSRVYHGELFF.

The J gene is TRBJ2-1, the V gene TRBV27, with 10 bases matching TRBD2. V dropped 7 bases and J dropped 4; count of bases not matched to a gene: 4. Germline V gene sequence: CDR1 MNHEY, CDR2 SMNVEV (reference sequence). The CDR3 consists of 14 residues. CDR3 nucleotide sequence: TGTGCCAGCAAGGGGACTAGCGATTACAATGAGCAGTTCTTC. Encoded protein: CASKGTSDYNEQFF.

The chain couples TRBV5-1 to TRBJ2-3; 11 bases are shared with TRBD1. Germline V gene data show CDR1 as SGHRS and CDR2 as YFSETQ. The CDR3 length is 18 residues. With V trimmed by 1 base and J by 6 bases, 13 bases remained unmatched. The CDR3 is CASSLNGPGTGGSDTQYF. CDR3 DNA: TGCGCCAGCAGCTTGAATGGCCCCGGGACAGGGGGTTCGGATACGCAGTATTTT.

This chain links TRBV7-6 with TRBJ2-7; D not resolved. Germline V lookup: CDR1 SGHVS, CDR2 FNYEAQ. The CDR3 covers 12 residues. V shed 4 bases and J shed 2 bases, with 6 bases lying between them. The CDR3 loop reads CASSSLTYEQYF. In DNA, the CDR3 is TGTGCCAGCAGCTCCCTTACCTACGAGCAGTACTTC.